This TCR beta chain stems from a study of blood T cell repertoires in COVID-19. In the original processing: By means of reference gene primer amplification, nucleated cell counts were estimated. Produced via immunoSEQ multiplex PCR; TCRdb's table is partial and in-frame only. V and J calls and clone size are as listed in that table; D and trimming were resolved from the DNA. The sample carries about 270,000 clones, around 91% recorded once. The V and J ends lost 0 bases and 8 bases, in that order; junction bases with no gene match: 6. Germline V gene lookup returns CDR1 SGDLS and CDR2 YYNGEE. The CDR3 is 15 amino acids.

Sequencing input: PBMCs or T cells enriched from blood (not recorded which). The receptor was isolated from a woman aged 18-29 years who had recovered from COVID-19. The chain joins TRBV9 to TRBJ2-1; 9 bases are shared with TRBD2. As DNA, the CDR3 is TGTGCCAGCAGCGTAGGGCTAGCGGGGTTACATGAGCAGTTCTTC. It specifies CASSVGLAGLHEQFF.